A few counts support the clone carrying this T cell receptor (beta chain). Its antigen remains unknown. The data were taken from a study of cytomegalovirus exposure and HLA in healthy donors. V dropped 3 bases and J dropped 2; count of bases not matched to a gene: 3. The CDR3 has 15 residues. Germline lookup yields CDR1 MRHNA and CDR2 SNTAGT. Study observations and caveats: CMV antigen specificity was confirmed in vitro for a few CMV-associated chains. Exclusion as indistinguishable affected some V segments, including TRBV6-2 and TRBV6-3.

A multiplex PCR was run with 60 Vbeta primers and 13 Jbeta primers. Sequencing used immunoSEQ multiplex PCR; TCRdb keeps in-frame clones, though not all of them. The table lists over 140,000 clones, approximately 80% of them singletons. The gene calls are TRBV6-4 and TRBJ1-5; 8 bases fit TRBD1. Sequenced input: PBMCs. The source of this sequence is a man aged 45 to 65 in good health and CMV-seronegative. CDR3: CASSESTGGNQPQHF. The CDR3 DNA follows: TGTGCCAGCAGTGAATCGACAGGGGGCAATCAGCCCCAGCATTTT.